Sequencing of this T cell receptor beta chain was carried out in a study of T cell responses to AZD1222 COVID-19 vaccine. Study results and limitations: Unmutated variant regions reportedly attract nearly half of all spike-specific TCRs. Spike was spanned by vaccine-associated CD4 TCRs, which were dominant at 160-218 and 743-854.

Trimming removed 4 bases from V and 0 bases from J, with 4 bases in between. Germline assignment: CDR1 SGHTS and CDR2 YDEGEE. The CDR3 is 12 amino acids. Concerning this clone: Its matching antigen is unknown.

TCRdb's table, derived via immunoSEQ multiplex PCR, lists solely in-frame clones and lacks some. The sample carries around 78,000 clones, about 89% recorded once. The rearrangement uses TRBV5-8 and TRBJ1-2; D unresolved. This clonotype was obtained from an adult in good health. Sequencing used peripheral blood, obtained on day 0 of MenACWY control vaccination. The CDR3 DNA reads TGTGCCAGCAGCCTAACTAACTATGGCTACACCTTC. As protein: CASSLTNYGYTF.